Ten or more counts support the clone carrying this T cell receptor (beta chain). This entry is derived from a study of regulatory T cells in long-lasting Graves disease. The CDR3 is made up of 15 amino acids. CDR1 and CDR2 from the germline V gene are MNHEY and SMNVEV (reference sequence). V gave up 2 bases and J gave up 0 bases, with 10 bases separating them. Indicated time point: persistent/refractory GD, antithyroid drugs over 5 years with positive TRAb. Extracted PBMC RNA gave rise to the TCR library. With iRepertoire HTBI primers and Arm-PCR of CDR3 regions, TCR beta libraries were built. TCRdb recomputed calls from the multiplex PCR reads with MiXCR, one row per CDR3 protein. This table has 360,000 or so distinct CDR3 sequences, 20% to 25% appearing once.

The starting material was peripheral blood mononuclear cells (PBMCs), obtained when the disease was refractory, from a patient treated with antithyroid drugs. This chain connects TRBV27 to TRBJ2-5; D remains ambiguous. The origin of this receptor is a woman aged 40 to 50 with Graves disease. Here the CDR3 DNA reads TGTGCCAGCAGTTTAAGGTTTCAAAACCAAGAGACCCAGTACTTC. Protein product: CASSLRFQNQETQYF.